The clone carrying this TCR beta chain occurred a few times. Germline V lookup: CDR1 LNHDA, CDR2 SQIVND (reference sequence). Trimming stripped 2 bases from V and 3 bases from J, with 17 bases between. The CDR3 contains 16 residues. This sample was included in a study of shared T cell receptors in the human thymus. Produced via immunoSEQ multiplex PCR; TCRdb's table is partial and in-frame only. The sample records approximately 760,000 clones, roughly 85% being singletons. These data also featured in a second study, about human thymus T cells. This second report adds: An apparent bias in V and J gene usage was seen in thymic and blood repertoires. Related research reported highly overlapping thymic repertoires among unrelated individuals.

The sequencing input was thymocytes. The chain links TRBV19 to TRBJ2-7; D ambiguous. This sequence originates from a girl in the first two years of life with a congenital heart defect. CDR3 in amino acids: CASSISLISRVYEQYF. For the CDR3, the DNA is TGTGCCAGTAGTATATCTCTGATATCCCGCGTCTACGAGCAGTACTTC.